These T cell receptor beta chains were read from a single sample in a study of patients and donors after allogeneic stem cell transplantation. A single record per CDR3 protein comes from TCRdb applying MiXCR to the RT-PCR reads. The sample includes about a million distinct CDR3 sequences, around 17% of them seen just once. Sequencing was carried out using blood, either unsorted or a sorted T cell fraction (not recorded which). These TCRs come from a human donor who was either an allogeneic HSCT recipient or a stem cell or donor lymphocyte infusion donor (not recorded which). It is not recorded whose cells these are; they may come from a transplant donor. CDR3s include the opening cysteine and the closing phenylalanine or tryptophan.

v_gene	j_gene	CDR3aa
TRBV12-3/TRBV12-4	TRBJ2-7	CASSWTSGRALGFYEQYF
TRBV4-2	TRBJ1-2	CASRPSGGVGYGYTF
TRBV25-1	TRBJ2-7	CASSESGGLRYF
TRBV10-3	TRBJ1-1	CAISAFQMNTEAFF
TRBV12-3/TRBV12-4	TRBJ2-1	CASSGRGGEQFF
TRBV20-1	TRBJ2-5	CSARPPDQETQYF
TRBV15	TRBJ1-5	CATSMDGYSNQPQHF
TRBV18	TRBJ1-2	CASSRPVSGTNYGYTF
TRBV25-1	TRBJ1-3	CASSPRTGLGNTIYF
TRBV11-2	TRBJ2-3	CASSSGTRPLF
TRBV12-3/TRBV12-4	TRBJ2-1	CASRRLAGGHNEQFF
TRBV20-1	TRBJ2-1	CSANLGPNEQFF
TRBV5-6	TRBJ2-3	CASSLGPGRDTQYF
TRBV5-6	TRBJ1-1	CASSLLAPHGYTEAFF
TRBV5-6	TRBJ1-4	CASSFETGKSNEKLFF
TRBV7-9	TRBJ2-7	CASSLEVPGDEQYF
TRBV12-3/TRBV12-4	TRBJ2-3	CASSPDRSTDTQYF
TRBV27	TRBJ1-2	CASSIGTGGYGYTF
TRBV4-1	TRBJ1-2	CASSQVGGGDGYTF
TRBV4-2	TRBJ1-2	CASSQDEARANYGYTF
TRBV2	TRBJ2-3	CASSVGSGRSGDTQYF
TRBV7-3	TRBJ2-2	CASSLKPGTGAFGELFF
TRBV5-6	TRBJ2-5	CASSLSFEETQYF
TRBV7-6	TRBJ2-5	CASSLVAPGGETQYF
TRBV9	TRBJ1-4	CASSVYDRRDEKLFF
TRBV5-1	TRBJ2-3	CASSKLPRDDTQYF
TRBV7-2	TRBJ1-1	CASSQGLPGNTEAFF
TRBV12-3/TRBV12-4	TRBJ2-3	CASSPDALTSGTTDTQYF
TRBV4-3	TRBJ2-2	CASSQVGRELFF
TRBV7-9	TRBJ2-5	CASSLGGEGVRQTQYF
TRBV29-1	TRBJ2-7	CSVEGRARQYF
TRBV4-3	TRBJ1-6	CASSQGNRNSPLHF
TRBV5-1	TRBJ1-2	CASSSGQGVYGYTF
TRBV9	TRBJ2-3	CASSALAGNTDTQYF
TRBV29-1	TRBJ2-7	CSVAGWQGGYEQYF
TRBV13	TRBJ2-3	CASSENRGRGRDTQYF
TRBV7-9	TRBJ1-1	CASSRHIGQFTEAFF
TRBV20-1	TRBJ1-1	CSARWGTDGEAFF
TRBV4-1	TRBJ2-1	CASRDRGSYNEQFF
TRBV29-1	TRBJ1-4	CSVADSPWGEKLFF
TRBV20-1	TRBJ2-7	CSASLGLGEQYF
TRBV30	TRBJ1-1	CAWSEDREAFF
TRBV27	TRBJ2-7	CASSLMGPSYEQYF
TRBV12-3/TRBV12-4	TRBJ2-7	CASAPRQGSYEQYF
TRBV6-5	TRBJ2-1	CASSYGGHGNEQFF
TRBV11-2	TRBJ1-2	CASTPIRDQLYGYTF
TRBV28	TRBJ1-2	CASSSPTYRDRHINYGYTF
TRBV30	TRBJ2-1	CAWSVSSLAQSSGRFF
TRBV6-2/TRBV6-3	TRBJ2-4	CASSSKQGSIQYF
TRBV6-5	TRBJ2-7	CASSYTGLAGGREQYF
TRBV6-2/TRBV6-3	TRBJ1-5	CASSGRGFPFGNQPQHF
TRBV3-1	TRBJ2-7	CASSAGLYSEQYF
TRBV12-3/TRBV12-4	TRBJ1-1	CASSLGKGRTLAEAFF
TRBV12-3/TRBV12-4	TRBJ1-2	CASGPGQRDHGYTF